These 25 T cell receptor beta chains share one sample of origin, sequenced in a study of technical replicates of blood from a few donors. Sequencing used immunoSEQ multiplex PCR; TCRdb keeps in-frame clones, though not all of them. The table includes over 50,000 clones, about 96% detected once. The sequencing sample was made of T cells isolated from PBMCs. The receptor source for this set is a human donor in good health.

The genes are TRBV19 and TRBJ1-5; TRBD1 matches 9 bases. The trim removed 6 bases at V and 0 bases at J, leaving 12 bases unmatched. The CDR3 totals 18 residues. The germline CDR1 and CDR2 sequences are LNHDA and SQIVND (reference sequence). Here the CDR3 reads CASRPPGQGWYSNQPQHF. The CDR3 DNA reads as TGTGCCAGTAGACCCCCGGGACAGGGCTGGTATAGCAATCAGCCCCAGCATTTT.

The rearrangement joins TRBV6-1 to TRBJ2-7, with a weak D call TRBD1 (5 bases). CDR1 is MNHNS and CDR2 is SASEGT in the germline V gene. Trimming cost V 7 bases and J 4 bases, with 14 bases left between them. The CDR3 contains 13 residues. The CDR3: CASIRQGSYEQYF. The CDR3 DNA reads TGTGCCAGCATACGGCAGGGCTCATACGAGCAGTACTTC.

This chain connects TRBV5-4 to TRBJ1-6; D unresolved. CDR3 length: 15 residues. The germline gives CDR1 SGHNT, CDR2 YYREEE (reference sequence). With 3 bases removed from V and 7 bases from J, the gap between germline ends came to 14 bases. The CDR3 bases are TGTGCCAGCAGCTCAACAGAAGGTCAGAATTCACCCCTCCACTTT. Translating it yields CASSSTEGQNSPLHF.

The chain uses TRBV4-1 and TRBJ2-7; 7 bases line up with TRBD2. The CDR3 is made up of 17 amino acids. Germline V gives CDR1 MGHRA, CDR2 YSYEKL. The J segment lost 0 bases and the V segment lost 4 bases, leaving 12 bases of the junction unmatched. CDR3 DNA: TGCGCCAGCAGCCGCCAGAGCGGGATGCCTTTCTCCTACGAGCAGTACTTC. Amino acids: CASSRQSGMPFSYEQYF.

Here the CDR3 reads CASSRPGQGNGYTF. The CDR3 region has the DNA TGTGCCAGCAGCCGTCCGGGACAGGGTAATGGCTACACCTTC. The chain links TRBV6-5 to TRBJ1-2, with 9 positions matching TRBD1. This CDR3 is 14 amino acids long. Germline CDR1 and CDR2: MNHEY and SVGAGI. The V gene end was trimmed by 6 bases and the J gene end by 6 bases; junction bases not matched to a gene: 8.

The V gene is TRBV6-5, the J gene TRBJ2-7, with D possibly TRBD2 on 5 matching bases. The CDR3 has 15 residues. The germline gives CDR1 MNHEY, CDR2 SVGAGI. V was clipped by 0 bases and J by 2 bases, with 11 bases between them. CDR3 loop: CASSYSIRGTYEQYF. As DNA, the CDR3 is TGTGCCAGCAGTTACTCGATACGGGGAACCTACGAGCAGTACTTC.

The rearrangement uses TRBV7-9 and TRBJ2-1; 7 bases match TRBD2. Germline values: CDR1 SEHNR, CDR2 FQNEAQ (reference sequence). This CDR3 contains 14 residues. Germline trimming cut 5 bases from V and 14 bases from J; bases unmatched to any gene: 15. CDR3 loop: CASSPLLARDGEFF. For the CDR3, the DNA is TGTGCCAGCAGCCCCCTACTAGCGAGGGATGGGGAGTTCTTC.

The CDR3: CASSLSGRAIADTQYF. As DNA, the CDR3 is TGTGCCAGCAGTTTAAGCGGGAGGGCCATCGCAGATACGCAGTATTTT. The gene calls are TRBV27 and TRBJ2-3; 10 bases fit TRBD2. The CDR3 runs 16 residues. V lost 2 bases to trimming and J lost 4 bases; unmatched junction nucleotides: 6. Germline V lookup: CDR1 MNHEY, CDR2 SMNVEV (reference sequence).

CDR3 nucleotide sequence: TGTGCCAGCAGCGTAGCGGGGGGGGCCAACAATGAGCAGTTCTTC. The encoded protein is CASSVAGGANNEQFF. This chain connects TRBV9 to TRBJ2-1; 8 nucleotides line up with TRBD2. The CDR3 consists of 15 residues. Looked up from germline, CDR1 is SGDLS and CDR2 is YYNGEE. The trim removed 0 bases at V and 5 bases at J, leaving 4 bases unmatched.

The genes are TRBV6-1 and TRBJ1-2; 8 positions match TRBD1. This CDR3 is built from 15 residues. The V gene's germline CDR1 is MNHNS and CDR2 SASEGT. V lost 0 bases and J lost 4; bases outside the gene matches: 4. CDR3 DNA: TGTGCCAGCAGTGAAGCCGGGACAGGCCTCTATGGCTACACCTTC. Protein: CASSEAGTGLYGYTF.

This clone came up once. The V gene is TRBV4-1, the J gene TRBJ1-3; tentative D call: TRBD1 (6 bases). The V and J ends lost 5 bases and 2 bases respectively, with 10 bases between them. This CDR3 region has 14 residues. Germline V gives CDR1 MGHRA, CDR2 YSYEKL. The CDR3 DNA sequence: TGCGCCAGCAGCAATAACAGGGCTGGAAACACCATATATTTT. Amino acid sequence: CASSNNRAGNTIYF.

The table lists this clone with a count of one. In DNA, the CDR3 is TGCGCCAGCAGCCACGGACTAGCGAGAATCTACGAGCAGTACTTC. Protein product: CASSHGLARIYEQYF. The chain links TRBV4-1 to TRBJ2-7; 9 bases fit TRBD2. Per the germline V gene, CDR1 is MGHRA and CDR2 is YSYEKL. J lost 3 bases, V lost 3 bases, and 6 bases had no gene match. The CDR3 runs 15 residues.

The chain links TRBV6-5 to TRBJ1-1; D unresolved. With 0 bases removed from V and 5 bases from J, the gap between germline ends came to 13 bases. CDR1 is MNHEY and CDR2 is SVGAGI in the germline V gene. The CDR3 is 15 residues long. CDR3 bases: TGTGCCAGCAGTTACTCTTCCCAGGTGTATACTGAAGCTTTCTTT. Translating gives CASSYSSQVYTEAFF.

As to this clone: Within the sample, other DNA sequences also encode this same CDR3. The gene calls are TRBV5-1 and TRBJ1-1; no reliable D call. Per the germline V gene, CDR1 is SGHRS and CDR2 is YFSETQ. This CDR3 has 13 residues. V lost 4 bases and J lost 1, with 8 bases in between. The CDR3 DNA reads TGCGCCAGCAGCCTCAGAGGGAACACTGAAGCTTTCTTT. Protein sequence: CASSLRGNTEAFF.

This rearrangement joins TRBV4-1 to TRBJ1-5; tentatively, D is TRBD1 (6 bases). The CDR3 length is 16 residues. From germline, CDR1 is MGHRA and CDR2 YSYEKL. V shed 0 bases and J shed 6 bases, with 15 bases lying between them. The CDR3 reads CASSQDLSAGVQPQHF. CDR3 DNA: TGCGCCAGCAGCCAAGATCTATCGGCAGGGGTTCAGCCCCAGCATTTT.

The chain uses TRBV5-4 and TRBJ2-2; TRBD2 matches at 9 bases. V lost 3 bases to trimming and J lost 3 bases; unmatched junction nucleotides: 6. Germline CDR1 reads SGHNT; CDR2 reads YYREEE (reference sequence). CDR3 length: 16 amino acids. The CDR3 sequence: CASSSGTSLDTGELFF. CDR3 DNA: TGTGCCAGCAGCTCCGGGACTAGCCTGGACACCGGGGAGCTGTTTTTT.

This clone was seen once. The V and J genes are TRBV6-5 and TRBJ2-7; tentative D call: TRBD2 (7 bases). Looked up from germline, CDR1 is MNHEY and CDR2 is SVGAGI. This CDR3 contains 15 residues. Trimming removed 8 bases from V and 2 bases from J, with 19 bases in between. The CDR3 loop is CASRGAGRDTYEQYF. CDR3 DNA: TGTGCCAGCCGGGGGGCGGGACGGGATACCTACGAGCAGTACTTC.

This clone occurred once. The rearrangement joins TRBV30 to TRBJ2-3; 9 bases fit TRBD2. Germline CDR1 reads GTSNPN; CDR2 reads SVGIG (reference sequence). V was clipped by 2 bases and J by 1 base; unmatched bases: 1. This CDR3 is 14 amino acids long. CDR3 protein: CAWSPSGGTDTQYF. The CDR3, as DNA: TGTGCCTGGAGTCCTAGCGGGGGCACAGATACGCAGTATTTT.

The chain is built from TRBV20-1 and TRBJ2-1; D ambiguous. Germline V gene data show CDR1 as DFQATT and CDR2 as SNEGSKA (reference sequence). Trimming pared 8 bases from V and 4 bases from J, leaving 9 bases between. The CDR3 is made up of 11 amino acids. CDR3 nucleotides: TGCAGTTCCCTAAAGTACAATGAGCAGTTCTTC. Protein: CSSLKYNEQFF.

The DNA of the CDR3 is TGTGCCAGCAGTTTGGTTAGCGGGGAGTACTCCTACAATGAGCAGTTCTTC. It translates to CASSLVSGEYSYNEQFF. V is TRBV28 and J is TRBJ2-1; 8 positions agree with TRBD2. CDR1 MDHEN and CDR2 SYDVKM come from the germline V gene. This CDR3 spans 17 amino acids. The junction had 7 bases not matched to a gene; V was cut back by 3 bases and J by 0 bases.

This sequence joins TRBV6-5 and TRBJ2-7; D remains ambiguous. The ends were cut back, 2 bases at V and 2 bases at J, with 10 bases in the middle. The CDR3 loop spans 14 amino acids. The germline CDR1 and CDR2 sequences are MNHEY and SVGAGI. This CDR3 is CASSYADTTYEQYF. Here the CDR3 DNA reads TGTGCCAGCAGTTACGCCGACACAACCTACGAGCAGTACTTC.

The chain links TRBV28 to TRBJ2-1; weak D call: TRBD2 (6 bases). The V gene lost 7 bases and the J gene lost 7 bases, with 14 bases spanning the gap. This CDR3 has 13 amino acids. The V gene's germline CDR1 is MDHEN and CDR2 SYDVKM. The CDR3 here is CASTGSGDNEQFF. Written as DNA, the CDR3 is TGTGCCAGCACGGGATCGGGGGATAATGAGCAGTTCTTC.

The chain is built from TRBV6-5 and TRBJ2-7, with D maybe TRBD1 (6 bases). The length of the CDR3 is 16 residues. Deletions cut 1 base from V and 2 bases from J, with 15 bases between. Looked up from germline, CDR1 is MNHEY and CDR2 is SVGAGI. The CDR3 loop reads CASSYWRTVNAYEQYF. For the CDR3, the DNA is TGTGCCAGCAGTTACTGGAGGACAGTCAACGCCTACGAGCAGTACTTC.

This clone was counted once. The chain carries TRBV9 and TRBJ2-5; 9 bases fit TRBD1. After removal of 3 bases from V and 1 base from J, the junction contained 7 bases not matched to a gene. CDR3 size: 16 residues. Looked up from germline, CDR1 is SGDLS and CDR2 is YYNGEE. The CDR3 loop reads CASSAGTGLFQETQYF. The CDR3 nucleotides are TGTGCCAGCAGCGCTGGGACAGGGCTTTTCCAAGAGACCCAGTACTTC.

The V and J genes are TRBV7-9 and TRBJ2-7, with 13 bases identical to TRBD2. Germline loops: CDR1 SEHNR, CDR2 FQNEAQ (reference sequence). The ends lost 7 bases at V and 3 bases at J; junction bases unmatched: 18. This CDR3 has 19 residues. CDR3 sequence reads: CASTPGNWTSGSSDYEQYF. As DNA, the CDR3 is TGTGCCAGCACCCCCGGGAATTGGACTAGCGGGAGTTCAGACTACGAGCAGTACTTC.